The 4 T cell receptor beta chains listed next were all sequenced from one sample in a study of control samples from healthy donors and cancer patients. TCRdb's table, derived via immunoSEQ multiplex PCR, lists solely in-frame clones and lacks some. The sample lists 180,000 or so clones; around 93% were seen once. The sample comprised blood. These receptors all come from a woman aged 55-69 years in good health.

The chain employs TRBV9 and TRBJ2-3; D is possibly TRBD2 (5 bases). Germline values: CDR1 SGDLS, CDR2 YYNGEE. The V gene lost 3 bases and the J gene lost 2 bases, with 10 bases spanning the gap. The CDR3 is 14 residues long. CDR3 sequence: CASSASGLTDTQYF. In nucleotides, the CDR3 is TGTGCCAGCAGCGCAAGCGGACTCACAGATACGCAGTATTTT.

A remark on this clone: Relative to the germline gene, one junction end is altered; a read error may explain this. The V and J genes are TRBV6-2 or TRBV6-3 and TRBJ2-1; the D gene is possibly TRBD1 (6 bases). The CDR3 sequence is 13 residues long. CDR1 is MNHEY and CDR2 is SVGEGT in the germline V gene. The DNA for the CDR3 is TGTGCCACCAGTCGGGACAACATAAATGAGCAGTTCTTC. Translation gives CATSRDNINEQFF.

CDR3 in DNA: TGTGCCAGCGGGCGGTTGGAGACCCAGTACTTC. This sequence encodes CASGRLETQYF. This sequence joins TRBV2 and TRBJ2-5; D ambiguous. Trimming removed 8 bases at V and 5 bases at J, with 9 bases between. Germline CDR1 is SNHLY and CDR2 is FYNNEI. The CDR3 runs 11 residues. The variable domain in full, with the rest retrieved from reference TRBV2 and TRBJ2-5, is EPEVTQTPSHQVTQMGQEVILRCVPISNHLYFYWYRQILGQKVEFLVSFYNNEISEKSEIFDDQFSVERPDGSNFTLKIRSTKLEDSAMYFCASGRLETQYFGPGTRLLVL.

This clone was seen just once. This chain links TRBV11-2 with TRBJ1-3; D remains ambiguous. The CDR3 is 15 amino acids. V lost 7 bases to trimming and J lost 0 bases, with 13 bases between them. The germline V gene encodes CDR1 SGHAT and CDR2 FQNNGV. Here the CDR3 reads CASTIDGSSGNTIYF. The CDR3 DNA sequence: TGTGCCAGCACCATAGACGGTTCCTCTGGAAACACCATATATTTT.